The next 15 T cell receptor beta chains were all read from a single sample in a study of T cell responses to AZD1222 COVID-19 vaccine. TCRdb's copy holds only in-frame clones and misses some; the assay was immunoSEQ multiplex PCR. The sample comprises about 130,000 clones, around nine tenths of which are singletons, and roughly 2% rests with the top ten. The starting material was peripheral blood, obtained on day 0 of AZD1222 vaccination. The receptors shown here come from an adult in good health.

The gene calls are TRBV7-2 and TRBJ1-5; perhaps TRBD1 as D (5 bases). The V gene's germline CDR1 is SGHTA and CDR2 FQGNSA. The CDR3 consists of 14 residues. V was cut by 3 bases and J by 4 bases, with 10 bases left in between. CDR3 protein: CASSFTGANQPQHF. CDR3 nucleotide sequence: TGTGCCAGCAGCTTCACAGGAGCAAATCAGCCCCAGCATTTT.

The CDR3, as DNA: TGTGCCTGGAGTGGTGAGGCCGGGGAGCTGTTTTTT. As protein: CAWSGEAGELFF. The rearrangement links TRBV30 to TRBJ2-2; D gene ambiguous. Per germline, CDR1 GTSNPN and CDR2 SVGIG (reference sequence). The CDR3 is made up of 12 amino acids. Trimming left V 1 base short and J 6 bases short, with 6 bases between.

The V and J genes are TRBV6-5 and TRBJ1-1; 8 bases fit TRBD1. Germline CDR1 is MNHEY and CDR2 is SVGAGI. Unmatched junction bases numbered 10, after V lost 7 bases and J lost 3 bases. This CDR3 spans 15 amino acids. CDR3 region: CASNQRTGTYTEAFF. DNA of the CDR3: TGTGCCAGCAACCAAAGGACAGGGACGTACACTGAAGCTTTCTTT.

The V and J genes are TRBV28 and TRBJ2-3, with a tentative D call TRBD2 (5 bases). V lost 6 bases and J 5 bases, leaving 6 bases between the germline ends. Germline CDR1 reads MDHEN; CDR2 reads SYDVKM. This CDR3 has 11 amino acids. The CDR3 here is CASRGRDTQYF. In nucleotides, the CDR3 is TGTGCCAGCAGGGGGAGAGATACGCAGTATTTT.

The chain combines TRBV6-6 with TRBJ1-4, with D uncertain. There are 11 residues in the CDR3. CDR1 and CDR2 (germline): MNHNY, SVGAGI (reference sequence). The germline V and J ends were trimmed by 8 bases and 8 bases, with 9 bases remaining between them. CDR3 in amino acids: CASRWSEKLFF. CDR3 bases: TGTGCCAGCCGGTGGTCGGAAAAACTGTTTTTT.

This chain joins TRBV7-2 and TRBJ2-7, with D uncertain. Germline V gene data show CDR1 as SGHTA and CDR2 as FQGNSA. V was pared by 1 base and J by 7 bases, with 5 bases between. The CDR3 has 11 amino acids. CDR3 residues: CASSLGLEQYF. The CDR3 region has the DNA TGTGCCAGCAGCTTAGGGCTAGAGCAGTACTTC.

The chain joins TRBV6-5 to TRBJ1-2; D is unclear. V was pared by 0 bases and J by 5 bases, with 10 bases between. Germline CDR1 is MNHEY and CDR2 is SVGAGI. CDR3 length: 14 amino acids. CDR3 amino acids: CASSYSLDSYGYTF. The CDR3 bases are TGTGCCAGCAGTTACTCCCTAGATTCTTATGGCTACACCTTC.

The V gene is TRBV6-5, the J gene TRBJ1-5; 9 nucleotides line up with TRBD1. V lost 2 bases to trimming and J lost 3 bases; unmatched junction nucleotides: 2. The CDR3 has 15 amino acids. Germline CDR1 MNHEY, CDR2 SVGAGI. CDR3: CASSYLQGANQPQHF. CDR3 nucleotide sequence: TGTGCCAGCAGTTACCTACAGGGGGCCAATCAGCCCCAGCATTTT.

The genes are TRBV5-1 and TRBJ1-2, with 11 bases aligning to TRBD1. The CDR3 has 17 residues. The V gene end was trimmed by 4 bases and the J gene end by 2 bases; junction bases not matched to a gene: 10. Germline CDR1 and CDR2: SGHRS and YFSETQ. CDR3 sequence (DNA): TGCGCCAGCAGCCCTGGGACAGGGGGATATGTCAACTATGGCTACACCTTC. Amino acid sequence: CASSPGTGGYVNYGYTF.

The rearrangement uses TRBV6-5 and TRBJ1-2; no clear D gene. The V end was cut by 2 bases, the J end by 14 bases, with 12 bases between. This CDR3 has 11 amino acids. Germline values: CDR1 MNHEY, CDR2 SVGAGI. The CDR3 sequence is CASSYGPEKTF. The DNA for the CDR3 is TGTGCCAGCAGTTACGGGCCCGAGAAAACCTTC.

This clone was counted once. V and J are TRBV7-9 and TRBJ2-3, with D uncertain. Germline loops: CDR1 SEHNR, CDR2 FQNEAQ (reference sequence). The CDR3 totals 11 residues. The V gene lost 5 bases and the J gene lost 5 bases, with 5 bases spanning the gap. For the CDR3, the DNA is TGTGCCAGCAGCCCCCAAGATACGCAGTATTTT. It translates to CASSPQDTQYF.

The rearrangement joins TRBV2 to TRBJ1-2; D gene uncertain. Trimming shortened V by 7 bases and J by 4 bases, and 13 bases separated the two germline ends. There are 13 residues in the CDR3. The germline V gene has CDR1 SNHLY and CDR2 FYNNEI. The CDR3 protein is CASNRPGIYGYTF. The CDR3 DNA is TGTGCCAGCAATAGGCCCGGGATCTATGGCTACACCTTC.

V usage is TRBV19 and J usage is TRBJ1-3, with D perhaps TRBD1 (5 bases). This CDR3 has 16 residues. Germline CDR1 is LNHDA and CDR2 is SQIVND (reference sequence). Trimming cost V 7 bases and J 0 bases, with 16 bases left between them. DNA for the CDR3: TGTGCCAGTACCCCTCACCGGGACCTCTCTGGAAACACCATATATTTT. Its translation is CASTPHRDLSGNTIYF.

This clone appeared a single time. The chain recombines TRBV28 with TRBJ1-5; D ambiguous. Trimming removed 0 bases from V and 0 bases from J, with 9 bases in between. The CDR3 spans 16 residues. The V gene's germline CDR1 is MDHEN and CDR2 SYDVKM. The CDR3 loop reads CASSLWGGISNQPQHF. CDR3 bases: TGTGCCAGCAGTTTATGGGGAGGGATTAGCAATCAGCCCCAGCATTTT.

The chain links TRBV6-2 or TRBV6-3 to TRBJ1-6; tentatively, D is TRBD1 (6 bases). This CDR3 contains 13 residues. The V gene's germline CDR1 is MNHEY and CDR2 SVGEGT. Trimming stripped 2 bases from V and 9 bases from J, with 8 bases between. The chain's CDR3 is CASSYRGSSPLHF. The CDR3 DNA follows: TGTGCCAGCAGTTACAGGGGGTCTTCACCCCTCCACTTT.